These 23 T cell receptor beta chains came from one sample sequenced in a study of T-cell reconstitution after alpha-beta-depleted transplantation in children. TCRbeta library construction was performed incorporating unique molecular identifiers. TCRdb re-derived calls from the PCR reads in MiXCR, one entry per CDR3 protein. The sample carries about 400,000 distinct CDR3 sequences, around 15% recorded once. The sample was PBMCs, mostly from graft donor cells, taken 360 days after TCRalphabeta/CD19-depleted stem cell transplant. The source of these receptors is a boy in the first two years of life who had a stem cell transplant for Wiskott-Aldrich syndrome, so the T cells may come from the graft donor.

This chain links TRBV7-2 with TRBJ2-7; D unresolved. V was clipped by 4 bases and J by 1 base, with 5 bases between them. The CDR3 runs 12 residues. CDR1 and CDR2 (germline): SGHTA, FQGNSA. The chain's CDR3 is CASSSLSYEQYF. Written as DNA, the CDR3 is TGTGCCAGCAGCTCCCTTTCCTACGAGCAGTACTTC.

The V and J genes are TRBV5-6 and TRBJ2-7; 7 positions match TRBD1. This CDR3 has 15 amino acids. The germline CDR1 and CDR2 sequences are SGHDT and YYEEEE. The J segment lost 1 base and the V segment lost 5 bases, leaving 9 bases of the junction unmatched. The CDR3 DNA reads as TGTGCCAGCAGTTGGGACAGCTATTCGTCCTACGAGCAGTACTTC. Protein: CASSWDSYSSYEQYF.

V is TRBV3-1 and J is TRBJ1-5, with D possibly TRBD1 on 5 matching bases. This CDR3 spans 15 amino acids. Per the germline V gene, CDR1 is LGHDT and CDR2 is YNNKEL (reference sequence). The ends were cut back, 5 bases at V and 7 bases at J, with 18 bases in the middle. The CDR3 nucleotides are TGTGCCAGCAGCTTCGGAGGGCAGGGCAGGCAGCCCCAGCATTTT. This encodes CASSFGGQGRQPQHF. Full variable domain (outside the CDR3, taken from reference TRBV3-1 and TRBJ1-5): DTAVSQTPKYLVTQMGNDKSIKCEQNLGHDTMYWYKQDSKKFLKIMFSYNNKELIINETVPNRFSPKSPDKAHLNLHINSLELGDSAVYFCASSFGGQGRQPQHFGDGTRLSIL.

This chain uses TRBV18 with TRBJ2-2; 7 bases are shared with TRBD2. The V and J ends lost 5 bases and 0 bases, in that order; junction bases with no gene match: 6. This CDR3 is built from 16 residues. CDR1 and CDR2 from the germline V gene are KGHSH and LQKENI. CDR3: CASSKAGLSNTGELFF. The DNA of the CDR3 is TGTGCCAGCTCAAAAGCGGGACTATCGAACACCGGGGAGCTGTTTTTT.

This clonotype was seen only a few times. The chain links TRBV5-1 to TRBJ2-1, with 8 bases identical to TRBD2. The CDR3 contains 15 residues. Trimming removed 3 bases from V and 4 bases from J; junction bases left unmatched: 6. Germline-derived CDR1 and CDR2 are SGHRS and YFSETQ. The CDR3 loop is CASSSGTSPYNEQFF. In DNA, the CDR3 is TGCGCCAGCAGCTCCGGGACTAGTCCTTACAATGAGCAGTTCTTC.

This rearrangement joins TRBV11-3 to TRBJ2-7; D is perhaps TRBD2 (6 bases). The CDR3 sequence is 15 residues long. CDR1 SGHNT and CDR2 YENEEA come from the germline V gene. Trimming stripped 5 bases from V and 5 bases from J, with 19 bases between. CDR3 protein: CASSPRERGGNEQYF. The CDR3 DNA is TGTGCCAGCAGCCCCCGGGAAAGGGGCGGGAACGAGCAGTACTTC.

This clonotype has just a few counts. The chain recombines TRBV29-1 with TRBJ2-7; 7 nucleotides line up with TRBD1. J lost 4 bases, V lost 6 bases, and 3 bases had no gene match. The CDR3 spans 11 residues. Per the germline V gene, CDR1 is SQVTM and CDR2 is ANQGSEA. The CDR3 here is CSVADRYEQYF. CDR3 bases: TGCAGCGTCGCGGACAGGTACGAGCAGTACTTC.

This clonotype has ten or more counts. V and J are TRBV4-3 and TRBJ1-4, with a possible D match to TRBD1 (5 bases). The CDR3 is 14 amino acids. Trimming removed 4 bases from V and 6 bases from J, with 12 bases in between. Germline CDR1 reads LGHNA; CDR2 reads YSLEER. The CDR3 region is CASSLQGWDEKLFF. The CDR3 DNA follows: TGCGCCAGCAGCCTGCAGGGCTGGGATGAAAAACTGTTTTTT.

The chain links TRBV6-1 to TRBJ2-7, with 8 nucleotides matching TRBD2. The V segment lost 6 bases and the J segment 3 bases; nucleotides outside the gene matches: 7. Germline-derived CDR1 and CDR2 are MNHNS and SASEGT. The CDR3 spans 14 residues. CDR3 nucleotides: TGTGCCAGCAGGCCCCCGGGACTAGACTACGAGCAGTACTTC. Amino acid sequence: CASRPPGLDYEQYF.

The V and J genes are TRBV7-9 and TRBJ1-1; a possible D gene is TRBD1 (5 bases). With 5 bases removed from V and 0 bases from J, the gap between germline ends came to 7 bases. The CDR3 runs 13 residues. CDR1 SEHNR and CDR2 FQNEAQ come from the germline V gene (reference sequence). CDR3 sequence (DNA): TGTGCCAGCAGCCAACAGGTGAACACTGAAGCTTTCTTT. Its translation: CASSQQVNTEAFF.

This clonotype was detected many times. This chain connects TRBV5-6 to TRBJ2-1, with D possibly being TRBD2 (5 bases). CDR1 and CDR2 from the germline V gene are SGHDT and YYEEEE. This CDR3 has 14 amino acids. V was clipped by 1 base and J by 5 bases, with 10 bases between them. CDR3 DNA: TGTGCCAGCAGCTTGCCGGACTCTAACAATGAGCAGTTCTTC. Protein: CASSLPDSNNEQFF.

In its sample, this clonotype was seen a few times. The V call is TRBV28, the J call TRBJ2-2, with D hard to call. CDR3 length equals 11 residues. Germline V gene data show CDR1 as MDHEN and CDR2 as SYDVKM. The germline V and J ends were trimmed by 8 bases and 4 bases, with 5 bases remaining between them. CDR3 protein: CASWSTGELFF. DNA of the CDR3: TGTGCCAGCTGGTCCACCGGGGAGCTGTTTTTT.

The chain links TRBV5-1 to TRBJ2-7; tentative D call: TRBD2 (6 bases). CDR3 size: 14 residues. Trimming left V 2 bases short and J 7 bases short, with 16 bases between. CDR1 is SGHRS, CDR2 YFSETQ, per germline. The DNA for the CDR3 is TGCGCCAGCAGCTTTCCTTACGGGAGTAGGGAGCAGTACTTC. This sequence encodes CASSFPYGSREQYF.

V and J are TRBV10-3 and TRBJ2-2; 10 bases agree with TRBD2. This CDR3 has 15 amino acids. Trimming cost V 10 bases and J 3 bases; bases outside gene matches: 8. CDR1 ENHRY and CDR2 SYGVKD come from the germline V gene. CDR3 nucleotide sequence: TGTGCCACCGCCAGCGGGGGGGCCGACACCGGGGAGCTGTTTTTT. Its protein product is CATASGGADTGELFF.

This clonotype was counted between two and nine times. The CDR3 protein is CASSLWSGRATDTQYF. As DNA, the CDR3 is TGTGCCAGCAGCCTGTGGAGCGGTAGGGCCACAGATACGCAGTATTTT. The chain couples TRBV28 to TRBJ2-3; perhaps TRBD2 as D (5 bases). The CDR3 totals 16 residues. Trimming removed 6 bases from V and 2 bases from J, with 18 bases in between. Germline V gives CDR1 MDHEN, CDR2 SYDVKM.

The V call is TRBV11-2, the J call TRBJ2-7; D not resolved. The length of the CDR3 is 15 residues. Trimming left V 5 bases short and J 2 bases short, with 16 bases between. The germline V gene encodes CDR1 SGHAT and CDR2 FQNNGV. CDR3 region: CASSKHLTEPYEQYF. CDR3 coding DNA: TGTGCCAGCAGCAAACACCTTACGGAACCCTACGAGCAGTACTTC. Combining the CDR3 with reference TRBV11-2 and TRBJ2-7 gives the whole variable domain EAGVAQSPRYKIIEKRQSVAFWCNPISGHATLYWYQQILGQGPKLLIQFQNNGVVDDSQLPKDRFSAERLKGVDSTLKIQPAKLEDSAVYLCASSKHLTEPYEQYFGPGTRLTVT.

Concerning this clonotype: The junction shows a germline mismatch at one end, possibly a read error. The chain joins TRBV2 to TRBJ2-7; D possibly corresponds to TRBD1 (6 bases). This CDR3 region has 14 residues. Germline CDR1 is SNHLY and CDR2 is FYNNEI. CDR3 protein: CASNELDRLYEQYF. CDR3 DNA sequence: TGTGCCAGCAATGAACTTGACAGGTTATACGAGCAGTACTTC. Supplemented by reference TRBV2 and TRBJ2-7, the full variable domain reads EPEVTQTPSHQVTQMGQEVILRCVPISNHLYFYWYRQILGQKVEFLVSFYNNEISEKSEIFDDQFSVERPDGSNFTLKIRSTKLEDSAMYFCASNELDRLYEQYFGPGTRLTVT.

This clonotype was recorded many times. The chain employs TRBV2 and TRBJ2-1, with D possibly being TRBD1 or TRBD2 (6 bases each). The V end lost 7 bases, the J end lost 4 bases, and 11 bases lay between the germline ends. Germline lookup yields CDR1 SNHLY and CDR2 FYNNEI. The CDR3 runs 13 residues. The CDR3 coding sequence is TGTGCCAGCAAGTCGGGGGCGTACAATGAGCAGTTCTTC. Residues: CASKSGAYNEQFF. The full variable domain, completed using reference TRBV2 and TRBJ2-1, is EPEVTQTPSHQVTQMGQEVILRCVPISNHLYFYWYRQILGQKVEFLVSFYNNEISEKSEIFDDQFSVERPDGSNFTLKIRSTKLEDSAMYFCASKSGAYNEQFFGPGTRLTVL.

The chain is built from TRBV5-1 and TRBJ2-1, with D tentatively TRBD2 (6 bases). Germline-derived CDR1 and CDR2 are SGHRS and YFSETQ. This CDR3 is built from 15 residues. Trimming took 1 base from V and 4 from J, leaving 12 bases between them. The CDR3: CASSLSGDWYNEQFF. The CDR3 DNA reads TGCGCCAGCAGCTTGTCGGGGGATTGGTACAATGAGCAGTTCTTC.

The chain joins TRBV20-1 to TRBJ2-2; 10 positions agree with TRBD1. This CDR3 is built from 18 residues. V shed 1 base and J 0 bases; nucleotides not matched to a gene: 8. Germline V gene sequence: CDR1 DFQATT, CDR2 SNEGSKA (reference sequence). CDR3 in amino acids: CSARAAGTGVANTGELFF. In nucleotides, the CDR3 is TGCAGTGCTAGAGCTGCAGGGACAGGGGTGGCGAACACCGGGGAGCTGTTTTTT.

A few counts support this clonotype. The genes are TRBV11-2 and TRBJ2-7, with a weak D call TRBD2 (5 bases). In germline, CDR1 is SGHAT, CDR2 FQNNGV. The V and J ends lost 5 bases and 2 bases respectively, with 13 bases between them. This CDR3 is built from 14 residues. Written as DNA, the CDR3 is TGTGCCAGCAGCCCCATGGGAGTTACCTACGAGCAGTACTTC. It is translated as CASSPMGVTYEQYF. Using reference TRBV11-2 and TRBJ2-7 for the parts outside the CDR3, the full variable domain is EAGVAQSPRYKIIEKRQSVAFWCNPISGHATLYWYQQILGQGPKLLIQFQNNGVVDDSQLPKDRFSAERLKGVDSTLKIQPAKLEDSAVYLCASSPMGVTYEQYFGPGTRLTVT.

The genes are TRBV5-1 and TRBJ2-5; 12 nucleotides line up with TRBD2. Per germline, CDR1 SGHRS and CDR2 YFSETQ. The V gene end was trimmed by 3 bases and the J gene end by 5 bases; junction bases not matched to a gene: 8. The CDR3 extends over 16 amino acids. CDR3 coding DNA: TGCGCCAGCAGCTCCCTAGCGGGAGGGCCGGGGGAGACCCAGTACTTC. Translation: CASSSLAGGPGETQYF.

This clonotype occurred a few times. The CDR3 loop reads CASSESSFDTGELFF. CDR3 in DNA: TGCGCCAGCAGTGAGTCGAGCTTCGACACCGGGGAGCTGTTTTTT. This sequence joins TRBV10-1 and TRBJ2-2; D call uncertain. Per the germline V gene, CDR1 is WNHNN and CDR2 is SYGVQD (reference sequence). The CDR3 spans 15 residues. V was cut by 0 bases and J by 3 bases, with 8 bases left in between.